One sample yielded the 24 T cell receptor beta chains listed below, sequenced in a study of blood T cell repertoires in COVID-19. Produced via immunoSEQ multiplex PCR; TCRdb's table is partial and in-frame only. Here the sample spans about 300,000 clones, around 92% being singletons. Sequencing was performed on PBMCs or T cells enriched from blood (not recorded which). The origin of the receptors is a woman between 45 and 60 years old who had been exposed to COVID-19.

This rearrangement joins TRBV6-5 to TRBJ2-7; TRBD2 agrees at 11 bases. With 4 bases clipped from V and 6 bases from J, the junction kept 5 bases outside the gene matches. The CDR3 runs to 14 residues. CDR1 and CDR2 from the germline V gene are MNHEY and SVGAGI. The CDR3: CASSSASGGTEQYF. The CDR3 DNA reads TGTGCCAGCAGTTCGGCTAGCGGGGGGACCGAGCAGTACTTC.

This clone appeared once. This chain links TRBV7-2 with TRBJ2-7, with D perhaps TRBD1 (5 bases). V was clipped by 5 bases and J by 6 bases, with 23 bases between them. The CDR3 spans 16 residues. Germline V lookup: CDR1 SGHTA, CDR2 FQGNSA. The CDR3 nucleotides read TGTGCCAGCAGCCCCCACTCCGGTGTCATCCAGGGCGAGCAGTACTTC. Translated: CASSPHSGVIQGEQYF.

The rearrangement uses TRBV6-5 and TRBJ1-6; D is possibly TRBD1 (6 bases). This CDR3 region has 13 residues. Trimming stripped 7 bases from V and 8 bases from J, with 12 bases between. Germline V CDR1 and CDR2: MNHEY, SVGAGI. CDR3 loop: CASTGHSYSPLHF. As DNA, the CDR3 is TGTGCCAGCACGGGACACTCTTATTCACCCCTCCACTTT.

CDR3 region: CAWSVPPGLNEQYF. The CDR3 DNA is TGTGCCTGGAGTGTACCCCCAGGCCTTAACGAGCAGTACTTC. The rearrangement joins TRBV30 to TRBJ2-7, with D hard to call. This CDR3 comprises 14 residues. The V gene lost 0 bases and the J gene lost 5 bases, with 14 bases spanning the gap. Germline loops: CDR1 GTSNPN, CDR2 SVGIG (reference sequence).

CDR3 sequence reads: CSVEETGSYEQYF. The CDR3 nucleotides read TGCAGCGTTGAGGAGACAGGGTCCTACGAGCAGTACTTC. The chain recombines TRBV29-1 with TRBJ2-7; 7 bases are a match to TRBD1. This CDR3 comprises 13 residues. CDR1 and CDR2 (germline): SQVTM, ANQGSEA. V dropped 3 bases and J dropped 1; count of bases not matched to a gene: 3.

The rearrangement links TRBV5-1 to TRBJ1-5; D uncertain. From germline, CDR1 is SGHRS and CDR2 YFSETQ. The CDR3 totals 13 residues. V was pared by 2 bases and J by 3 bases, with 6 bases between. CDR3 amino acids: CASSFGPNQPQHF. In nucleotides, the CDR3 is TGCGCCAGCAGCTTCGGTCCCAATCAGCCCCAGCATTTT.

The chain has TRBV12-2 and TRBJ2-4; the D call TRBD1 from the table was never checked on the DNA. TRBV12-2 represents a pseudogene. The CDR3 spans 17 residues. CDR3 amino acids: CASRLAGHAVAKNIQYF. The CDR3 DNA is TGTGCAAGTCGCTTAGCGGGGCACGCCGTGGCCAAAAACATTCAGTACTTC.

The chain employs TRBV12-3 or TRBV12-4 and TRBJ1-4; D ambiguous. The CDR3 is 12 residues long. V lost 2 bases to trimming and J lost 8 bases, with 6 bases between them. CDR3 sequence reads: CASSLIREKLFF. The CDR3 DNA follows: TGTGCCAGCAGTTTAATTCGGGAAAAACTGTTTTTT.

V gene TRBV5-1 combines with J gene TRBJ2-1; 7 bases map to TRBD2. V dropped 5 bases and J dropped 7; count of bases not matched to a gene: 15. The CDR3 spans 16 residues. Germline V gene data show CDR1 as SGHRS and CDR2 as YFSETQ. CDR3 residues: CASSSGGGWSSNEQFF. CDR3 bases: TGCGCCAGCAGTTCGGGGGGTGGTTGGAGCTCGAATGAGCAGTTCTTC. Looking up the rest from reference TRBV5-1 and TRBJ2-1 gives the full variable domain: KAGVTQTPRYLIKTRGQQVTLSCSPISGHRSVSWYQQTPGQGLQFLFEYFSETQRNKGNFPGRFSGRQFSNSRSEMNVSTLELGDSALYLCASSSGGGWSSNEQFFGPGTRLTVL.

A single count supports this clone. The chain is built from TRBV7-9 and TRBJ2-2; no clear D gene. The CDR3 length is 14 residues. The V gene lost 2 bases and the J gene lost 7 bases, with 11 bases spanning the gap. The germline CDR1 and CDR2 sequences are SEHNR and FQNEAQ (reference sequence). The DNA for the CDR3 is TGTGCCAGCAGCTTATGGTCAGGTCACGGGGAGCTGTTTTTT. It specifies CASSLWSGHGELFF.

The V and J genes are TRBV14 and TRBJ1-2, with 9 bases lining up with TRBD1. Germline V gene lookup returns CDR1 SGHDN and CDR2 FVKESK. The CDR3 is made up of 14 amino acids. The ends lost 3 bases at V and 4 bases at J; junction bases unmatched: 3. The CDR3 is CASSQGQGPYGYTF. CDR3 DNA: TGTGCCAGCAGCCAGGGACAGGGACCCTATGGCTACACCTTC.

The rearrangement uses TRBV5-1 and TRBJ2-5; TRBD1 might be the D (7 bases). Germline V CDR1 and CDR2: SGHRS, YFSETQ. Trimming took off 4 bases at V and 2 bases at J, with 15 bases between the two ends. The CDR3 loop spans 15 amino acids. CDR3 nucleotides: TGCGCCAGCAGCCAGGGGGGAGTGGGTCAAGAGACCCAGTACTTC. This codes for CASSQGGVGQETQYF.

The chain is built from TRBV5-1 and TRBJ2-3, with a tentative D call TRBD1 (5 bases). Germline V gene lookup returns CDR1 SGHRS and CDR2 YFSETQ. The CDR3 has 15 residues. The V gene lost 4 bases and the J gene lost 3 bases, with 15 bases spanning the gap. The CDR3 nucleotides read TGCGCCAGCAGCCTACAGGTTGGGGTGACAGATACGCAGTATTTT. It translates to CASSLQVGVTDTQYF.

The chain joins TRBV11-2 to TRBJ2-7; 7 nucleotides align to TRBD2. Trimming cost V 2 bases and J 6 bases; bases outside gene matches: 13. The CDR3 loop spans 16 amino acids. Germline V lookup: CDR1 SGHAT, CDR2 FQNNGV. CDR3 in DNA: TGTGCCAGCAGCTTAATTCGGCGGGGGTCCCCTGTCGAGCAGTACTTC. This sequence encodes CASSLIRRGSPVEQYF.

The gene calls are TRBV13 and TRBJ1-6; D is ambiguous. Trimming cost V 4 bases and J 10 bases, with 8 bases left between them. From germline, CDR1 is PRHDT and CDR2 FYEKMQ (reference sequence). This CDR3 is built from 12 residues. CDR3 loop: CASSSGPSPLHF. CDR3 sequence (DNA): TGTGCCAGCAGCTCGGGTCCGTCACCCCTCCACTTT.

This clone was observed once. The rearrangement links TRBV19 to TRBJ2-1; possible D gene TRBD1, 6 bases. Per germline, CDR1 LNHDA and CDR2 SQIVND (reference sequence). This CDR3 is built from 15 residues. Deletions cut 4 bases from V and 0 bases from J, with 10 bases between. This CDR3 is CASSRDTSSYNEQFF. For the CDR3, the DNA is TGTGCCAGTAGTAGGGACACCAGCTCCTACAATGAGCAGTTCTTC. The variable domain in full, completed from reference TRBV19 and TRBJ2-1, reads DGGITQSPKYLFRKEGQNVTLSCEQNLNHDAMYWYRQDPGQGLRLIYYSQIVNDFQKGDIAEGYSVSREKKESFPLTVTSAQKNPTAFYLCASSRDTSSYNEQFFGPGTRLTVL.

The CDR3 loop is CASSVTTGVHIQYF. The DNA for the CDR3 is TGTGCCAGTAGTGTAACGACAGGGGTACACATTCAGTACTTC. The chain is built from TRBV19 and TRBJ2-4; 8 bases align to TRBD1. The germline CDR1 and CDR2 sequences are LNHDA and SQIVND (reference sequence). The CDR3 spans 14 residues. With V trimmed by 5 bases and J by 8 bases, 8 bases remained unmatched.

The chain is built from TRBV5-5 and TRBJ1-5; the match to TRBD1 covers 11 bases. V lost 4 bases and J lost 4; bases outside the gene matches: 10. The CDR3 length is 17 residues. Germline CDR1 and CDR2: SGHKS and YYEKEE (reference sequence). CDR3 sequence: CASSLSGTGGMNQPQHF. The CDR3 nucleotides are TGTGCCAGCAGCCTCTCCGGGACAGGGGGAATGAATCAGCCCCAGCATTTT.

The CDR3 nucleotides read TGTGCCAGTAGTATCACCGGGACACCGAACTATGGCTACACCTTC. Its protein is CASSITGTPNYGYTF. The chain joins TRBV19 to TRBJ1-2; a weak D match, TRBD1 (6 bases). The CDR3 loop spans 15 amino acids. V lost 3 bases, J lost 2 bases, and 13 bases lay in between. Germline-derived CDR1 and CDR2 are LNHDA and SQIVND (reference sequence).

This clone was found a few times. The chain couples TRBV6-1 to TRBJ1-3; D possibly corresponds to TRBD1 (5 bases). Germline CDR1 and CDR2: MNHNS and SASEGT. The CDR3 covers 15 residues. The ends were cut back, 1 base at V and 0 bases at J, with 7 bases in the middle. This CDR3 reads CASSEVGVSGNTIYF. The CDR3 DNA sequence: TGTGCCAGCAGTGAAGTAGGGGTCTCTGGAAACACCATATATTTT.

The chain couples TRBV9 to TRBJ1-1; D call uncertain. Per the germline V gene, CDR1 is SGDLS and CDR2 is YYNGEE. V lost 3 bases and J lost 2, with 11 bases in between. The CDR3 extends over 14 amino acids. The CDR3 here is CASSGSVSNTEAFF. CDR3 nucleotide sequence: TGTGCCAGCAGCGGTTCGGTATCTAACACTGAAGCTTTCTTT.

The chain uses TRBV4-1 and TRBJ1-4, with 10 bases matching TRBD1. The germline gives CDR1 MGHRA, CDR2 YSYEKL. The CDR3 is 16 amino acids. V shed 4 bases, J shed 8 bases, and the junction held 10 bases outside the gene matches. In DNA, the CDR3 is TGCGCCAGCAGCCCCTCCCCGACAGGGGGCTCGGAAAAACTGTTTTTT. Translated: CASSPSPTGGSEKLFF.

There are a few counts of this clone. The DNA of the CDR3 is TGTGCCAGCAGTGAAGGGCTCATTAATAATCAGCCCCAGCATTTT. The encoded protein is CASSEGLINNQPQHF. The chain recombines TRBV2 with TRBJ1-5; D ambiguous. CDR1 SNHLY and CDR2 FYNNEI come from the germline V gene. The CDR3 is made up of 15 amino acids. V dropped 1 base and J dropped 4 bases, with 11 bases sitting between them.

This clone was seen only once. The V and J genes are TRBV5-1 and TRBJ2-2; TRBD1 agrees at 7 bases. CDR1 and CDR2 from the germline V gene are SGHRS and YFSETQ. This CDR3 region has 13 residues. The V and J ends lost 8 bases and 4 bases, in that order; junction bases with no gene match: 5. The CDR3 sequence is CASQGDITGELFF. The CDR3 coding sequence is TGCGCCAGTCAGGGGGATATCACCGGGGAGCTGTTTTTT.